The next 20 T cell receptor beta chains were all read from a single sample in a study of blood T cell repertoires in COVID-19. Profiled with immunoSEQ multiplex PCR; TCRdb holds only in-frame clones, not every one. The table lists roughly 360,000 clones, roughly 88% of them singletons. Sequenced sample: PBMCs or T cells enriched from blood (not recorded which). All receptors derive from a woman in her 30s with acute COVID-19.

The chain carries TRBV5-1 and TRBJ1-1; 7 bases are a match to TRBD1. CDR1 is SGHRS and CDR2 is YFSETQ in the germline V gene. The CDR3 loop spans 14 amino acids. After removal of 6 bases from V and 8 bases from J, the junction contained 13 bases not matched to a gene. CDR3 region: CASNSQGKGAEAFF. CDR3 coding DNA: TGCGCCAGCAATTCTCAGGGGAAGGGGGCAGAAGCTTTCTTT.

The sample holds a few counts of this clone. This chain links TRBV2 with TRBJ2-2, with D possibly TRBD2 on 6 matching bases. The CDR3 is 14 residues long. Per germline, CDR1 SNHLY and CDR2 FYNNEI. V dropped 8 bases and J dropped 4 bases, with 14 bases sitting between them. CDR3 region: CASGGSWSTGELFF. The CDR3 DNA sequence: TGTGCCAGCGGGGGGAGTTGGAGCACCGGGGAGCTGTTTTTT.

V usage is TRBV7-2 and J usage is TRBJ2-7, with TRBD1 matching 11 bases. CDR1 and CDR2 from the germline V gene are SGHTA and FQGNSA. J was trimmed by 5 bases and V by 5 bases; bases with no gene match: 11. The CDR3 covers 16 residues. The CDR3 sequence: CASSRRSGTGGHEQYF. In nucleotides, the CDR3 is TGTGCCAGCAGCAGAAGGTCGGGGACAGGGGGACACGAGCAGTACTTC.

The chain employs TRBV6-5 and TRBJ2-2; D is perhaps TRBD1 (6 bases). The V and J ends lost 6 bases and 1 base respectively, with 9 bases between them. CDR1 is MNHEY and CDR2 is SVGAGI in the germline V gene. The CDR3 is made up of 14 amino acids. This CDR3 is CASRMTGNTGELFF. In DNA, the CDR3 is TGTGCCAGCAGAATGACAGGGAACACCGGGGAGCTGTTTTTT.

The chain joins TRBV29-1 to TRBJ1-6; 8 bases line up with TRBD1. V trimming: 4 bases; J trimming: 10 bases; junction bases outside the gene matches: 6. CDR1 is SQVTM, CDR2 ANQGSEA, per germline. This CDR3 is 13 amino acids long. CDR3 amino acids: CSVGDRGNSPLHF. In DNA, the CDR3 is TGCAGCGTTGGAGACAGGGGAAACTCACCCCTCCACTTT.

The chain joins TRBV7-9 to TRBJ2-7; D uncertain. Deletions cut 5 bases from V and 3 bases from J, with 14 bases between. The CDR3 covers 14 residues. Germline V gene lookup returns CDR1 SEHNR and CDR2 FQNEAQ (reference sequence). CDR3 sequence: CASSPLGGSYEQYF. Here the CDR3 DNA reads TGTGCCAGCAGCCCCCTCGGCGGTAGCTACGAGCAGTACTTC.

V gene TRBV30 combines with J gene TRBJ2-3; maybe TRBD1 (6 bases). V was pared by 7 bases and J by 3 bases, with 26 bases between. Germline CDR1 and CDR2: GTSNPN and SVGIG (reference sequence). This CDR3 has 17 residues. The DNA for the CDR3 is TGTGCCTCGTCAATATCAGGGGCCAAGTCCAGGACAGATACGCAGTATTTT. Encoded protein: CASSISGAKSRTDTQYF.

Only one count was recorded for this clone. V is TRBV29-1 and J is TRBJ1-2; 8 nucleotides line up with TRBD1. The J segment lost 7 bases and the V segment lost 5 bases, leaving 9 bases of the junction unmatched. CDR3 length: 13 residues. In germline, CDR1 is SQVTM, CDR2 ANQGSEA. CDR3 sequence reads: CSVQGQGPRGYTF. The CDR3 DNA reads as TGCAGCGTTCAAGGACAGGGACCCCGTGGCTACACCTTC.

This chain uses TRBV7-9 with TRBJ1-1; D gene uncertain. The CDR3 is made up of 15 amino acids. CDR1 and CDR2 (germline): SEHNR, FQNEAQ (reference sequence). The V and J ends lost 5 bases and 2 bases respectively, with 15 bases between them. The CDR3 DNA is TGTGCCAGCAGCAGGAGCGGGGTACAAAACACTGAAGCTTTCTTT. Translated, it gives CASSRSGVQNTEAFF.

CDR3: CASSRQDSGNTIYF. As DNA, the CDR3 is TGTGCCAGCAGCCGACAAGACTCTGGAAACACCATATATTTT. The genes are TRBV5-8 and TRBJ1-3; D gene ambiguous. Germline V gene data show CDR1 as SGHTS and CDR2 as YDEGEE. V lost 4 bases, J lost 0 bases, and 8 bases lay in between. The CDR3 extends over 14 amino acids. The full variable domain, completed using reference TRBV5-8 and TRBJ1-3, is EAGVTQSPTHLIKTRGQQATLRCSPISGHTSVYWYQQALGLGLQFLLWYDEGEERNRGNFPPRFSGRQFPNYSSELNVNALELEDSALYLCASSRQDSGNTIYFGEGSWLTVV.

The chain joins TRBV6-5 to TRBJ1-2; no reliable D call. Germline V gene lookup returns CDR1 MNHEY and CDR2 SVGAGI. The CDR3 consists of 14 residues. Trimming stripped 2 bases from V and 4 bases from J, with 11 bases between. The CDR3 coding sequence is TGTGCCAGCAGTTACCCAGAGGGCAGCTATGGCTACACCTTC. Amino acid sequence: CASSYPEGSYGYTF.

CDR3 in DNA: TGTGCCAGCAGCCAGGAGGGCGCCCACAATGAGCAGTTCTTC. Amino acids: CASSQEGAHNEQFF. The J gene is TRBJ2-1, the V gene TRBV7-9; D possibly corresponds to TRBD2 (6 bases). Germline V gene sequence: CDR1 SEHNR, CDR2 FQNEAQ (reference sequence). With 5 bases removed from V and 5 bases from J, the gap between germline ends came to 13 bases. The CDR3 has 14 residues.

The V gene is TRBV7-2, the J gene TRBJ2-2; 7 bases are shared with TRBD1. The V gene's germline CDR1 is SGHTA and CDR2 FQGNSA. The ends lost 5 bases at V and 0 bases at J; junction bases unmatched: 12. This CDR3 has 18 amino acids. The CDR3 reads CASSLRAGGQTNTGELFF. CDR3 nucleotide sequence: TGTGCCAGCAGCCTACGGGCAGGGGGACAAACGAACACCGGGGAGCTGTTTTTT. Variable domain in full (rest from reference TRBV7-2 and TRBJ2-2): GAGVSQSPSNKVTEKGKDVELRCDPISGHTALYWYRQSLGQGLEFLIYFQGNSAPDKSGLPSDRFSAERTGGSVSTLTIQRTQQEDSAVYLCASSLRAGGQTNTGELFFGEGSRLTVL.

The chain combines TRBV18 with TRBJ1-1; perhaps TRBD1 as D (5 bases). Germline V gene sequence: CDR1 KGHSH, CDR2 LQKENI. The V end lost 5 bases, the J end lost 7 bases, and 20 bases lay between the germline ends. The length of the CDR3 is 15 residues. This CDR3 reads CASSSMGGILDEAFF. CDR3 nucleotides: TGTGCCAGCTCAAGCATGGGGGGAATACTAGATGAAGCTTTCTTT.

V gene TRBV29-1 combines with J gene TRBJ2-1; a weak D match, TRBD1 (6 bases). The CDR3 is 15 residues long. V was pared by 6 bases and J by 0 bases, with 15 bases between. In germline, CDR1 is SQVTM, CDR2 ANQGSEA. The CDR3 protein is CSVRTGLSSYNEQFF. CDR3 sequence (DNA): TGCAGCGTACGTACAGGGCTGAGCTCCTACAATGAGCAGTTCTTC.

CDR3 region: CASSLDGAGNDLQYF. In DNA form, the CDR3 reads TGTGCCAGCAGCTTGGATGGCGCAGGTAATGACCTGCAGTACTTC. V usage is TRBV5-6 and J usage is TRBJ2-7; no clear D gene. This CDR3 spans 15 amino acids. V was pared by 0 bases and J by 9 bases, with 19 bases between. Germline CDR1 reads SGHDT; CDR2 reads YYEEEE.

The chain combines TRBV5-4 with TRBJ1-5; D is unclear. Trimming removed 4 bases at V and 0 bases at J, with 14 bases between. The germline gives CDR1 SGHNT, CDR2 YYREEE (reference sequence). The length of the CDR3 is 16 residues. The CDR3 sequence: CASSAERQHSNQPQHF. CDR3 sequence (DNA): TGTGCCAGCAGCGCGGAACGGCAGCATAGCAATCAGCCCCAGCATTTT. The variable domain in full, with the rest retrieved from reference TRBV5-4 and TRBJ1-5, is ETGVTQSPTHLIKTRGQQVTLRCSSQSGHNTVSWYQQALGQGPQFIFQYYREEENGRGNFPPRFSGLQFPNYSSELNVNALELDDSALYLCASSAERQHSNQPQHFGDGTRLSIL.

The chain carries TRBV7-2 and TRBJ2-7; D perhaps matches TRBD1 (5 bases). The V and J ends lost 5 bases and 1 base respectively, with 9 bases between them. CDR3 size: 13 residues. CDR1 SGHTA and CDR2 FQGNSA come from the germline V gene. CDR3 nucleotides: TGTGCCAGCAGCCGCAGGGTTTCCTACGAGCAGTACTTC. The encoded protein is CASSRRVSYEQYF. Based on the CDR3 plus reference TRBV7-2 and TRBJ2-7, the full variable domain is GAGVSQSPSNKVTEKGKDVELRCDPISGHTALYWYRQSLGQGLEFLIYFQGNSAPDKSGLPSDRFSAERTGGSVSTLTIQRTQQEDSAVYLCASSRRVSYEQYFGPGTRLTVT.

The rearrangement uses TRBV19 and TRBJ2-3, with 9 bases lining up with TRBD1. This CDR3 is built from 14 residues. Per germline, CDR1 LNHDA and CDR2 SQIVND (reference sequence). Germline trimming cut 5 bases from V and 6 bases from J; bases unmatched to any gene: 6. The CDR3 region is CASSPGTGFDTQYF. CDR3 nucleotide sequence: TGTGCCAGTAGTCCCGGGACAGGGTTCGATACGCAGTATTTT.

As DNA, the CDR3 is TGTGCCAGCAGCCAAAGACAGGGGGCCACCTACGAGCAGTACTTC. Its translation is CASSQRQGATYEQYF. The rearrangement links TRBV5-8 to TRBJ2-7, with 10 bases lining up with TRBD1. J gave up 2 bases and V 4 bases, and 6 bases lay outside the gene matches. Germline V gene data show CDR1 as SGHTS and CDR2 as YDEGEE. The CDR3 contains 15 residues.